This TCR beta chain was sequenced in a study of blood T cell repertoires in COVID-19. Turning to the study itself: T cells, B-cell-depleted T cells, or PBMCs supplied cDNA or gDNA.

Profiling relied on immunoSEQ multiplex PCR, and the TCRdb table lists in-frame clones only, not all of them. Here the sample spans about 170,000 clones, about 89% being singletons. This CDR3 comprises 14 residues. Trimming took 8 bases from V and 8 from J; bases not matched to a gene: 8. Per germline, CDR1 MDHEN and CDR2 SYDVKM. Specimen: peripheral blood. This receptor was obtained from a man between 65 and 85 years old with acute or convalescent COVID-19. This chain connects TRBV28 to TRBJ1-6, with 8 positions matching TRBD1. CDR3 bases: TGTGCCAGCCGACCGGGACAGGACTATTCACCCCTCCACTTT. Translation: CASRPGQDYSPLHF.